The 32 T cell receptor beta chains in this list originate from one sample, sequenced in a study of blood T cell repertoires in COVID-19. Data came from immunoSEQ multiplex PCR; TCRdb stores just in-frame clones and leaves some out. Counted here are approximately 260,000 clones, approximately 90% occurring once; the ten biggest clones make up approximately 7.9%. The source material was peripheral blood. These receptors originate from a man aged 55-75 years who had recovered from COVID-19.

V and J are TRBV6-5 and TRBJ2-2; tentatively, D is TRBD2 (6 bases). The CDR3 spans 16 residues. The germline gives CDR1 MNHEY, CDR2 SVGAGI. Trimming removed 2 bases from V and 9 bases from J, with 19 bases in between. The CDR3 DNA is TGTGCCAGCAGTTACCTGACTAGAAGGGACCCGAGGGAGCTGTTTTTT. This encodes CASSYLTRRDPRELFF.

The CDR3 DNA follows: TGTGCCAGCAGCAAGCAGGGGGCCACGAACACTGAAGCTTTCTTT. This sequence encodes CASSKQGATNTEAFF. V usage is TRBV3-1 (or the pseudogene TRBV3-2) and J usage is TRBJ1-1; 8 bases agree with TRBD1. Germline loops: CDR1 LGHDT, CDR2 YNNKEL (reference sequence). With V trimmed by 5 bases and J by 1 base, 6 bases remained unmatched. There are 15 residues in the CDR3.

This chain joins TRBV6-5 and TRBJ1-1; D call uncertain. This CDR3 has 13 amino acids. Germline CDR1 and CDR2: MNHEY and SVGAGI. V was trimmed by 5 bases and J by 2 bases, leaving 9 bases between them. This CDR3 reads CASSKTRNTEAFF. The CDR3 DNA follows: TGTGCCAGCAGTAAAACAAGAAACACTGAAGCTTTCTTT.

This clone was seen a few times. V gene TRBV19 combines with J gene TRBJ2-3, with D maybe TRBD2 (5 bases). CDR1 is LNHDA and CDR2 is SQIVND in the germline V gene (reference sequence). The CDR3 covers 16 residues. V lost 3 bases, J lost 1 base, and 14 bases lay in between. DNA of the CDR3: TGTGCCAGTAGTATCGGGGTAGACGGGGGCACAGATACGCAGTATTTT. Translating it yields CASSIGVDGGTDTQYF. The full variable domain, in which reference TRBV19 and TRBJ2-3 provide the parts outside the CDR3, is DGGITQSPKYLFRKEGQNVTLSCEQNLNHDAMYWYRQDPGQGLRLIYYSQIVNDFQKGDIAEGYSVSREKKESFPLTVTSAQKNPTAFYLCASSIGVDGGTDTQYFGPGTRLTVL.

The chain links TRBV2 to TRBJ2-5; TRBD1 matches 8 bases. From germline, CDR1 is SNHLY and CDR2 FYNNEI. V shed 6 bases, J shed 5 bases, and the junction held 8 bases outside the gene matches. The CDR3 is 14 residues long. The CDR3 sequence is CASRAGGAWETQYF. The DNA for the CDR3 is TGTGCCAGCAGAGCAGGGGGCGCATGGGAGACCCAGTACTTC.

The gene calls are TRBV19 and TRBJ1-5; TRBD1 is a possible D gene (5 bases). CDR1 and CDR2 (germline): LNHDA, SQIVND (reference sequence). Trimming cost V 1 base and J 6 bases, with 10 bases left between them. The CDR3 is 14 residues long. CDR3 in DNA: TGTGCCAGTAGTATAGCCAGGGTGTCTCAGCCCCAGCATTTT. Its translation is CASSIARVSQPQHF.

This clone was detected a few times. The rearrangement joins TRBV10-3 to TRBJ1-1; TRBD1 matches 11 bases. CDR3 length equals 15 residues. Germline CDR1 and CDR2: ENHRY and SYGVKD. V lost 6 bases and J lost 0; bases outside the gene matches: 3. CDR3 bases: TGTGCCATCAGGGGGACAGGGGGAGTGAACACTGAAGCTTTCTTT. The encoded protein is CAIRGTGGVNTEAFF.

This chain connects TRBV19 to TRBJ1-1, with 10 bases aligning to TRBD1. Per the germline V gene, CDR1 is LNHDA and CDR2 is SQIVND (reference sequence). V shed 7 bases, J shed 0 bases, and the junction held 11 bases outside the gene matches. CDR3 length equals 17 residues. In DNA form, the CDR3 reads TGTGCCAGTACACTTGACAGGGGGCGTCGGGTGAACACTGAAGCTTTCTTT. Its translation is CASTLDRGRRVNTEAFF. The whole variable domain, remainder taken from reference TRBV19 and TRBJ1-1, is DGGITQSPKYLFRKEGQNVTLSCEQNLNHDAMYWYRQDPGQGLRLIYYSQIVNDFQKGDIAEGYSVSREKKESFPLTVTSAQKNPTAFYLCASTLDRGRRVNTEAFFGQGTRLTVV.

The chain is built from TRBV2 and TRBJ2-3, with 8 bases matching TRBD2. The CDR3 is made up of 15 amino acids. Germline V gene data show CDR1 as SNHLY and CDR2 as FYNNEI. The V segment lost 6 bases and the J segment 2 bases; nucleotides outside the gene matches: 7. The CDR3 DNA reads as TGTGCCAGCAGCGGGAACGGGAGGGACACAGATACGCAGTATTTT. Translating gives CASSGNGRDTDTQYF.

The chain employs TRBV7-9 and TRBJ1-2; no clear D gene. The CDR3 has 13 amino acids. V was clipped by 5 bases and J by 4 bases, with 11 bases between them. In germline, CDR1 is SEHNR, CDR2 FQNEAQ (reference sequence). For the CDR3, the DNA is TGTGCCAGCAGCCAGGTCCAGTCCTATGGCTACACCTTC. It encodes CASSQVQSYGYTF.

V and J are TRBV2 and TRBJ1-2; unclear D gene. The CDR3 has 15 residues. Germline loops: CDR1 SNHLY, CDR2 FYNNEI. The V end lost 6 bases, the J end lost 4 bases, and 18 bases lay between the germline ends. The CDR3 DNA sequence: TGTGCCAGCAGCGAAACGAGGCGGGCCCTCTATGGCTACACCTTC. Encoded protein: CASSETRRALYGYTF. The variable domain in full, with the rest retrieved from reference TRBV2 and TRBJ1-2, is EPEVTQTPSHQVTQMGQEVILRCVPISNHLYFYWYRQILGQKVEFLVSFYNNEISEKSEIFDDQFSVERPDGSNFTLKIRSTKLEDSAMYFCASSETRRALYGYTFGSGTRLTVV.

This clone appeared a few times. V and J are TRBV2 and TRBJ2-7, with TRBD1 as a possible D gene (6 bases). From germline, CDR1 is SNHLY and CDR2 FYNNEI. The CDR3 has 13 amino acids. Trimming left V 2 bases short and J 13 bases short, with 18 bases between. CDR3 protein: CASSETSTGIPYV. In DNA form, the CDR3 reads TGTGCCAGCAGTGAAACGAGCACAGGGATCCCTTACGTC.

This sequence joins TRBV19 and TRBJ2-7; the D gene is possibly TRBD1 (6 bases). Germline CDR1 and CDR2: LNHDA and SQIVND (reference sequence). Trimming removed 7 bases at V and 3 bases at J, with 22 bases between. This CDR3 has 16 amino acids. The CDR3 here is CASTPVWGQGGYEQYF. CDR3 nucleotide sequence: TGTGCCAGTACCCCCGTGTGGGGGCAGGGCGGCTACGAGCAGTACTTC.

V gene TRBV5-1 combines with J gene TRBJ1-1; TRBD1 agrees at 9 bases. Germline CDR1 SGHRS, CDR2 YFSETQ. This CDR3 has 15 amino acids. With 1 base clipped from V and 4 bases from J, the junction kept 5 bases outside the gene matches. CDR3 nucleotides: TGCGCCAGCAGCTTGAGGACAGGGGTTTTCACTGAAGCTTTCTTT. It encodes CASSLRTGVFTEAFF.

The gene calls are TRBV2 and TRBJ2-7; 8 nucleotides align to TRBD2. Germline V CDR1 and CDR2: SNHLY, FYNNEI. Losses at the gene ends were 6 bases for V and 7 bases for J; bases not matched to a gene: 8. The CDR3 has 13 amino acids. For the CDR3, the DNA is TGTGCCAGCAGCGAGGCCTCGGGGGGGGAGCAGTACTTC. As protein: CASSEASGGEQYF.

The chain carries TRBV29-1 and TRBJ2-6; possible D gene TRBD1, 6 bases. CDR1 and CDR2 from the germline V gene are SQVTM and ANQGSEA. The CDR3 loop spans 15 amino acids. V dropped 4 bases and J dropped 0 bases, with 10 bases sitting between them. This CDR3 is CSVAGQSSGANVLTF. In DNA, the CDR3 is TGCAGCGTTGCGGGACAAAGCTCTGGGGCCAACGTCCTGACTTTC.

The chain employs TRBV3-1 (or the pseudogene TRBV3-2) and TRBJ1-6; TRBD1 matches 7 bases. The CDR3 spans 17 residues. Germline loops: CDR1 LGHDT, CDR2 YNNKEL (reference sequence). Trimming cost V 1 base and J 7 bases; bases outside gene matches: 10. The CDR3 is CASSQGAGGGKNSPLHF. The CDR3 DNA is TGTGCCAGCAGCCAAGGGGCTGGAGGGGGCAAGAATTCACCCCTCCACTTT.

The rearrangement joins TRBV5-5 to TRBJ2-4; D is perhaps TRBD2 (6 bases). V was shortened by 7 bases and J by 0 bases, with 14 bases between the two germline ends. The CDR3 length is 15 residues. Germline CDR1 reads SGHKS; CDR2 reads YYEKEE (reference sequence). In DNA form, the CDR3 reads TGTGCCAGCGGGATACCGGGACTAGCCAAAAACATTCAGTACTTC. Translation: CASGIPGLAKNIQYF.

The V call is TRBV9, the J call TRBJ2-1, with 8 bases identical to TRBD2. This CDR3 is built from 14 residues. Germline V gene sequence: CDR1 SGDLS, CDR2 YYNGEE. V was pared by 4 bases and J by 6 bases, with 6 bases of the junction left unmatched. CDR3 in amino acids: CASSPPGGSNEQFF. CDR3 DNA sequence: TGTGCCAGCAGCCCACCGGGGGGGTCCAATGAGCAGTTCTTC.

The V call is TRBV21-1, the J call TRBJ2-1; no DNA check was done on the table's D call, TRBD1. TRBV21-1 is listed as a pseudogene. The CDR3 runs to 14 residues. In nucleotides, the CDR3 is TGTGCCCACGAGATGGACAGGAAATACAATGAGCAGTTCTTC. The encoded protein is CAHEMDRKYNEQFF.

V usage is TRBV10-3 and J usage is TRBJ2-4; possibly TRBD1 for D (6 bases). There are 15 residues in the CDR3. Trimming shortened V by 1 base and J by 10 bases, and 17 bases separated the two germline ends. From germline, CDR1 is ENHRY and CDR2 SYGVKD. The chain's CDR3 is CAISEYGEAGTIQYF. The CDR3 DNA follows: TGTGCCATCAGTGAGTACGGCGAGGCAGGGACAATTCAGTACTTC.

This sequence joins TRBV15 and TRBJ2-1, with TRBD1 identical over 7 bases. CDR1 and CDR2 (germline): LNHNV, YYDKDF (reference sequence). There are 13 residues in the CDR3. J was trimmed by 7 bases and V by 7 bases; bases with no gene match: 7. Here the CDR3 DNA reads TGTGCCACCATTTCGGCAGGGGGAAATGAGCAGTTCTTC. Translated: CATISAGGNEQFF.

The chain employs TRBV30 and TRBJ1-1, with TRBD1 as a possible D gene (5 bases). Trimming took 2 bases from V and 5 from J, leaving 18 bases between them. CDR1 is GTSNPN, CDR2 SVGIG, per germline (reference sequence). This CDR3 region has 15 residues. The CDR3 nucleotides read TGTGCCTGGAGTAATCCCGTATTGGGGGGGACTGAAGCTTTCTTT. It translates to CAWSNPVLGGTEAFF.

The table lists this clone with a count of one. V usage is TRBV24-1 and J usage is TRBJ2-2; 9 nucleotides agree with TRBD2. CDR1 is KGHDR and CDR2 is SFDVKD in the germline V gene. The CDR3 is 16 residues long. Trimming took 3 bases from V and 3 from J; bases not matched to a gene: 4. The CDR3 DNA reads as TGTGCCACCAGTGATACGGCGGGGGGGCACACCGGGGAGCTGTTTTTT. This gives the protein CATSDTAGGHTGELFF.

The rearrangement uses TRBV3-1 (or the pseudogene TRBV3-2) and TRBJ2-5; D is possibly TRBD1 (8 bases). CDR1 and CDR2 (germline): LGHDT, YNNKEL (reference sequence). V gave up 6 bases and J gave up 4 bases, with 15 bases separating them. The CDR3 spans 14 residues. This CDR3 reads CASRETGEGETQYF. CDR3 nucleotides: TGTGCCAGCAGGGAGACAGGGGAGGGAGAGACCCAGTACTTC.

This clone was counted once. V and J are TRBV25-1 and TRBJ2-3; D is perhaps TRBD2 (6 bases). Germline CDR1 reads MGHDK; CDR2 reads SYGVNS. Trimming removed 6 bases at V and 1 base at J, with 14 bases between. CDR3 length: 15 residues. The CDR3 protein is CASSLGTGGTDTQYF. The CDR3 DNA reads TGTGCCAGCAGCCTTGGGACTGGGGGCACAGATACGCAGTATTTT.

This chain uses TRBV5-1 with TRBJ2-4; 7 bases fit TRBD1. The CDR3 length is 15 residues. V was clipped by 4 bases and J by 4 bases; unmatched bases: 8. Germline CDR1 is SGHRS and CDR2 is YFSETQ. CDR3 amino acids: CASSPAGGRKNIQYF. The CDR3 DNA sequence: TGCGCCAGCAGCCCCGCAGGGGGACGTAAAAACATTCAGTACTTC.

This clone was counted a single time. The chain uses TRBV5-1 and TRBJ2-2, with TRBD1 matching over 7 bases. The V and J ends lost 2 bases and 5 bases, in that order; junction bases with no gene match: 6. The CDR3 consists of 15 residues. Germline V CDR1 and CDR2: SGHRS, YFSETQ. The DNA of the CDR3 is TGCGCCAGCAGCTTACAGGGGCAGGGGACCGGGGAGCTGTTTTTT. Translating it yields CASSLQGQGTGELFF.

V and J are TRBV29-1 and TRBJ2-2, with TRBD1 matching 10 bases. The V and J ends lost 4 bases and 6 bases, in that order; junction bases with no gene match: 8. This CDR3 region has 15 residues. Germline lookup yields CDR1 SQVTM and CDR2 ANQGSEA. CDR3: CSVGDRGRNSGELFF. CDR3 in DNA: TGCAGCGTTGGAGACAGGGGGCGTAATTCCGGGGAGCTGTTTTTT.

This chain uses TRBV20-1 with TRBJ2-1; 8 positions match TRBD2. This CDR3 is built from 16 residues. CDR1 DFQATT and CDR2 SNEGSKA come from the germline V gene (reference sequence). V dropped 3 bases and J dropped 1; count of bases not matched to a gene: 8. The CDR3 region is CSASGRLAQSYNEQFF. The CDR3 DNA is TGCAGTGCTAGTGGTCGACTAGCGCAATCCTACAATGAGCAGTTCTTC.

The chain recombines TRBV10-1 with TRBJ2-7; TRBD1 might be the D (6 bases). Germline V CDR1 and CDR2: WNHNN, SYGVQD (reference sequence). The V end was cut by 6 bases, the J end by 4 bases, with 13 bases between. The CDR3 covers 13 residues. The CDR3 DNA reads as TGCGCCAGCAGACGGGACATCCCTTACGAGCAGTACGTC. Protein: CASRRDIPYEQYV.

The V gene is TRBV11-3, the J gene TRBJ2-1, with a possible D match to TRBD2 (5 bases). CDR1 is SGHNT, CDR2 YENEEA, per germline. Trimming took off 2 bases at V and 9 bases at J, with 14 bases between the two ends. This CDR3 contains 14 residues. CDR3 sequence reads: CASSLSSRGSEQFF. Here the CDR3 DNA reads TGTGCCAGCAGCTTATCCAGCCGGGGAAGTGAGCAGTTCTTC.